These 30 T cell receptor beta chains originate from one sample sequenced in a study of OX40 agonist ivuxolimab in advanced cancers. This table comes from immunoSEQ multiplex PCR, and its TCRdb copy is limited to in-frame clones, with some not included. The data contain 60,000 to 90,000 clones, about 83% of them singletons. The source was CD4+ or CD8+ T cells sorted from blood, collected in a trial of the OX40 agonist ivuxolimab. All receptors come from an adult with an advanced solid tumor such as melanoma, head and neck, liver or kidney cancer.

The rearrangement joins TRBV7-3 to TRBJ2-5, with D possibly being TRBD1 or TRBD2 (5 bases each). The V gene lost 2 bases and the J gene lost 3 bases, with 13 bases spanning the gap. Germline loops: CDR1 SGHTA, CDR2 FQGTGA. The CDR3 is 15 residues long. For the CDR3, the DNA is TGTGCCAGCAGCTTAGGGCAGGGAGTGGAAGAGACCCAGTACTTC. Residues: CASSLGQGVEETQYF.

CDR3 sequence reads: CASSLEVTISYEQYF. The CDR3 region has the DNA TGTGCCAGCAGTTTAGAGGTGACTATCTCCTACGAGCAGTACTTC. The rearrangement joins TRBV28 to TRBJ2-7, with D tentatively TRBD2 (5 bases). CDR3 length: 15 amino acids. Germline assignment: CDR1 MDHEN and CDR2 SYDVKM. Trimming took off 2 bases at V and 0 bases at J, with 11 bases between the two ends. Full variable domain (remainder filled in from reference TRBV28 and TRBJ2-7): DVKVTQSSRYLVKRTGEKVFLECVQDMDHENMFWYRQDPGLGLRLIYFSYDVKMKEKGDIPEGYSVSREKKERFSLILESASTNQTSMYLCASSLEVTISYEQYFGPGTRLTVT.

This clone was seen once. The V gene is TRBV9, the J gene TRBJ2-5; 8 nucleotides agree with TRBD2. The germline V gene encodes CDR1 SGDLS and CDR2 YYNGEE. Trimming at V came to 6 bases and at J to 4 bases, leaving 14 bases not matched to a gene. CDR3 length: 16 amino acids. The CDR3 sequence is CASTLGSGTRGETQYF. The DNA of the CDR3 is TGTGCCAGCACACTCGGTTCCGGGACTAGAGGAGAGACCCAGTACTTC.

This rearrangement joins TRBV5-1 to TRBJ1-2; TRBD1 is a possible D gene (5 bases). Germline V CDR1 and CDR2: SGHRS, YFSETQ. With 4 bases removed from V and 5 bases from J, the gap between germline ends came to 18 bases. This CDR3 region has 15 residues. The CDR3 DNA is TGCGCCAGCAGCGGGGGTGGTGGCAGGGCGTATGGCTACACCTTC. Encoded protein: CASSGGGGRAYGYTF.

The V gene is TRBV18, the J gene TRBJ2-1; TRBD2 matches 7 bases. The CDR3 contains 17 residues. The V and J ends lost 3 bases and 0 bases, in that order; junction bases with no gene match: 8. Germline assignment: CDR1 KGHSH and CDR2 LQKENI. In DNA form, the CDR3 reads TGTGCCAGCTCACCCCCATTGGGCGGGAGCTCCTACAATGAGCAGTTCTTC. Protein: CASSPPLGGSSYNEQFF. The complete variable domain, with remaining parts taken from reference TRBV18 and TRBJ2-1, reads NAGVMQNPRHLVRRRGQEARLRCSPMKGHSHVYWYRQLPEEGLKFMVYLQKENIIDESGMPKERFSAEFPKEGPSILRIQQVVRGDSAAYFCASSPPLGGSSYNEQFFGPGTRLTVL.

The J gene is TRBJ1-2, the V gene TRBV6-6; 8 bases match TRBD1. This CDR3 comprises 14 residues. V trimming: 6 bases; J trimming: 0 bases; junction bases outside the gene matches: 3. The germline CDR1 and CDR2 sequences are MNHNY and SVGAGI (reference sequence). The CDR3 DNA is TGTGCCAGCAGCTTACAGGGGGCTAACTATGGCTACACCTTC. This sequence encodes CASSLQGANYGYTF.

This clone appeared once. This chain links TRBV5-4 with TRBJ2-5; 7 positions match TRBD1. CDR1 SGHNT and CDR2 YYREEE come from the germline V gene (reference sequence). With V trimmed by 3 bases and J by 5 bases, 7 bases remained unmatched. The CDR3 runs 14 residues. The CDR3 sequence is CASSSGGDRETQYF. CDR3 coding DNA: TGTGCCAGCAGCTCAGGGGGTGACCGGGAGACCCAGTACTTC.

This clone was picked up a small number of times. The chain joins TRBV7-2 to TRBJ2-7; TRBD1 matches 8 bases. The CDR3 loop spans 15 amino acids. With V trimmed by 1 base and J by 5 bases, 7 bases remained unmatched. In germline, CDR1 is SGHTA, CDR2 FQGNSA. The CDR3 protein is CASSLGGDRRNEQYF. The CDR3 DNA reads as TGTGCCAGCAGCTTAGGAGGGGACAGGCGAAACGAGCAGTACTTC.

The chain has TRBV28 and TRBJ1-3, with D perhaps matching TRBD1 (6 bases). This CDR3 contains 16 residues. Trimming took 4 bases from V and 0 from J, leaving 13 bases between them. Germline CDR1 is MDHEN and CDR2 is SYDVKM. In DNA, the CDR3 is TGTGCCAGCAGTTCCCCGCAGGGGTACTCTGGAAACACCATATATTTT. This gives the protein CASSSPQGYSGNTIYF.

This chain's CDR3 is CASRRTGGNQPQHF. CDR3 nucleotide sequence: TGTGCCAGCAGACGTACAGGGGGCAATCAGCCCCAGCATTTT. The chain combines TRBV28 with TRBJ1-5; 7 bases match TRBD1. The junction had 4 bases not matched to a gene; V was cut back by 6 bases and J by 2 bases. CDR1 is MDHEN and CDR2 is SYDVKM in the germline V gene. This CDR3 has 14 residues.

V and J are TRBV29-1 and TRBJ1-5; TRBD1 agrees at 11 bases. Germline-derived CDR1 and CDR2 are SQVTM and ANQGSEA. This CDR3 region has 14 residues. Trimming cost V 5 bases and J 3 bases; bases outside gene matches: 3. The CDR3 is CSVRDRGYNQPQHF. The CDR3 DNA sequence: TGCAGCGTTCGGGACAGGGGGTACAATCAGCCCCAGCATTTT.

This clone was found once. This chain uses TRBV18 with TRBJ2-3; D is perhaps TRBD1 (6 bases). Per germline, CDR1 KGHSH and CDR2 LQKENI. Trimming removed 8 bases at V and 0 bases at J, with 12 bases between. The CDR3 runs to 14 residues. The CDR3 nucleotides read TGTGCCAGCACCGGGACATACAGCACAGATACGCAGTATTTT. Amino acid sequence: CASTGTYSTDTQYF.

The chain is built from TRBV7-8 and TRBJ2-2, with 11 bases matching TRBD1. The CDR3 extends over 16 amino acids. Losses at the gene ends were 0 bases for V and 6 bases for J; bases not matched to a gene: 3. Germline lookup yields CDR1 SGHVS and CDR2 FQNEAQ. CDR3 coding DNA: TGTGCCAGCAGCTTAGCTTTGGGACAGGGGGCCGGGGAGCTGTTTTTT. Its protein product is CASSLALGQGAGELFF.

In DNA, the CDR3 is TGTGCCAGCAGCTTAGCGCTTGGGGGCGGACAGCCCCAGCATTTT. This codes for CASSLALGGGQPQHF. The chain has TRBV7-8 and TRBJ1-5; possibly TRBD1 for D (6 bases). Trimming took 0 bases from V and 7 from J, leaving 13 bases between them. Germline V CDR1 and CDR2: SGHVS, FQNEAQ. The CDR3 has 15 residues.

This clone was seen a handful of times. CDR3: CAICSGTGLLYEQYF. The CDR3 region has the DNA TGTGCCATCTGCTCCGGGACAGGGCTCCTTTACGAGCAGTACTTC. This chain uses TRBV10-3 with TRBJ2-7, with 9 bases identical to TRBD1. V was pared by 8 bases and J by 4 bases, with 12 bases of the junction left unmatched. The CDR3 runs to 15 residues. CDR1 and CDR2 (germline): ENHRY, SYGVKD.

The chain is built from TRBV7-8 and TRBJ2-5, with TRBD1 identical over 8 bases. The J call is uncertain, as TRBJ2-7 better fits the DNA end. CDR3 size: 15 residues. Germline V CDR1 and CDR2: SGHVS, FQNEAQ. CDR3 region: CASSARTGNRNEQYF. The CDR3 DNA follows: TGTGCCAGCAGCGCCCGGACAGGGAACAGGAACGAGCAGTACTTC.

This rearrangement joins TRBV7-9 to TRBJ2-3; no reliable D call. The CDR3 totals 17 residues. With 2 bases removed from V and 2 bases from J, the gap between germline ends came to 17 bases. Germline values: CDR1 SEHNR, CDR2 FQNEAQ (reference sequence). CDR3 sequence (DNA): TGTGCCAGCAGCTTACGTCGCCCGAATACCGACACAGATACGCAGTATTTT. Protein product: CASSLRRPNTDTDTQYF. Full variable domain (outside the CDR3, taken from reference TRBV7-9 and TRBJ2-3): DTGVSQNPRHKITKRGQNVTFRCDPISEHNRLYWYRQTLGQGPEFLTYFQNEAQLEKSRLLSDRFSAERPKGSFSTLEIQRTEQGDSAMYLCASSLRRPNTDTDTQYFGPGTRLTVL.

This chain connects TRBV6-5 to TRBJ1-1; perhaps TRBD1 as D (6 bases). Looked up from germline, CDR1 is MNHEY and CDR2 is SVGAGI. This CDR3 region has 14 residues. V dropped 2 bases and J dropped 4 bases, with 11 bases sitting between them. The CDR3, as DNA: TGTGCCAGCAGTTACCCGGGCAGGGGCACTGAAGCTTTCTTT. It translates to CASSYPGRGTEAFF.

J is TRBJ2-1 and V is TRBV11-3; 12 bases align to TRBD1. Trimming removed 3 bases from V and 9 bases from J; junction bases left unmatched: 9. This CDR3 comprises 16 residues. Germline V gene data show CDR1 as SGHNT and CDR2 as YENEEA. CDR3 in DNA: TGTGCCAGCAGCTTCTTACCGGGACAGGGGGCCACTGAGCAGTTCTTC. Protein product: CASSFLPGQGATEQFF.

DNA of the CDR3: TGTGCCAGCAGTTACTCAGGCAGGGGGCGAACCTACGAGCAGTACTTC. It specifies CASSYSGRGRTYEQYF. The V gene is TRBV6-5, the J gene TRBJ2-7, with 8 bases aligning to TRBD1. The ends lost 0 bases at V and 2 bases at J; junction bases unmatched: 6. Looked up from germline, CDR1 is MNHEY and CDR2 is SVGAGI. This CDR3 is 16 amino acids long.

V is TRBV9 and J is TRBJ1-1, with D maybe TRBD1 (5 bases). The CDR3 extends over 13 amino acids. V dropped 2 bases and J dropped 2 bases, with 7 bases sitting between them. Germline V gene sequence: CDR1 SGDLS, CDR2 YYNGEE. This CDR3 is CASSVDTNTEAFF. CDR3 nucleotide sequence: TGTGCCAGCAGCGTGGACACTAACACTGAAGCTTTCTTT.

The rearrangement links TRBV5-4 to TRBJ1-2; 9 bases fit TRBD1. V was pared by 3 bases and J by 8 bases, with 14 bases of the junction left unmatched. The CDR3 covers 16 residues. From germline, CDR1 is SGHNT and CDR2 YYREEE (reference sequence). The CDR3: CASSSGGDRVLFGYTF. In nucleotides, the CDR3 is TGTGCCAGCAGCTCCGGCGGGGACAGGGTTTTATTCGGCTACACCTTC.

This clone has only a few counts. The chain couples TRBV2 to TRBJ1-5, with unresolved D. V lost 1 base to trimming and J lost 6 bases, with 4 bases between them. The CDR3 runs to 12 residues. Germline CDR1 is SNHLY and CDR2 is FYNNEI. CDR3 coding DNA: TGTGCCAGCAGTGAAGGAGTTCAGCCCCAGCATTTT. Translation gives CASSEGVQPQHF.

This clone has just a few counts. The V gene is TRBV5-1, the J gene TRBJ2-2, with 7 bases aligning to TRBD1. Germline-derived CDR1 and CDR2 are SGHRS and YFSETQ. This CDR3 is 17 amino acids long. Trimming at V came to 6 bases and at J to 0 bases, leaving 11 bases not matched to a gene. CDR3 amino acids: CASTRQTGATNTGELFF. The CDR3 bases are TGCGCCAGCACACGGCAAACAGGGGCTACGAACACCGGGGAGCTGTTTTTT. Full variable domain (rest looked up from reference TRBV5-1 and TRBJ2-2): KAGVTQTPRYLIKTRGQQVTLSCSPISGHRSVSWYQQTPGQGLQFLFEYFSETQRNKGNFPGRFSGRQFSNSRSEMNVSTLELGDSALYLCASTRQTGATNTGELFFGEGSRLTVL.

The rearrangement uses TRBV5-1 and TRBJ2-3; D not resolved. Per germline, CDR1 SGHRS and CDR2 YFSETQ. This CDR3 contains 14 residues. Trimming stripped 4 bases from V and 2 bases from J, with 11 bases between. For the CDR3, the DNA is TGCGCCAGCAGCAAACCCAGCGCCACAGATACGCAGTATTTT. It specifies CASSKPSATDTQYF.

This clone has just a few counts. The chain joins TRBV6-1 to TRBJ2-7; D possibly uses TRBD1 or TRBD2 (6 bases each). The CDR3 loop spans 14 amino acids. CDR1 and CDR2 from the germline V gene are MNHNS and SASEGT. V lost 5 bases, J lost 3 bases, and 14 bases lay in between. CDR3 sequence (DNA): TGTGCCAGCAGTAACTCCGGGGGCGGCTACGAGCAGTACTTC. Its translation: CASSNSGGGYEQYF.

The chain joins TRBV5-6 to TRBJ1-3, with 9 bases identical to TRBD1. Germline loops: CDR1 SGHDT, CDR2 YYEEEE. This CDR3 has 15 amino acids. V shed 4 bases and J 7 bases; nucleotides not matched to a gene: 9. As DNA, the CDR3 is TGTGCCAGCAGCCTCGGACAGGGGATACGTAACACCATATATTTT. Its protein is CASSLGQGIRNTIYF.

This sequence joins TRBV7-9 and TRBJ2-1; 9 positions agree with TRBD2. V gave up 0 bases and J gave up 8 bases; unmatched junction bases: 8. The CDR3 covers 16 residues. CDR1 is SEHNR, CDR2 FQNEAQ, per germline (reference sequence). The CDR3 DNA sequence: TGTGCCAGCAGCTTAGCTGGCGGGAGGGCCCGCGATGAGCAGTTCTTC. Translated: CASSLAGGRARDEQFF.

The V gene is TRBV7-8, the J gene TRBJ1-3; tentatively, D is TRBD1 (5 bases). Between the trimmed V and J ends, which lost 5 bases and 0 bases, there was a span of 14 bases. The germline gives CDR1 SGHVS, CDR2 FQNEAQ. The CDR3 consists of 16 residues. This CDR3 is CASSRSGRNSGNTIYF. The CDR3 DNA is TGTGCCAGCAGCCGATCAGGGCGGAACTCTGGAAACACCATATATTTT.

The genes are TRBV5-1 and TRBJ2-7, with D maybe TRBD2 (5 bases). The V and J ends lost 4 bases and 5 bases respectively, with 13 bases between them. The CDR3 consists of 13 residues. Germline CDR1 and CDR2: SGHRS and YFSETQ. The CDR3 nucleotides are TGCGCCAGCAGCCGCACCCTGGGAGACGAGCAGTACTTC. It encodes CASSRTLGDEQYF.